This T cell receptor beta chain was identified during a study of blood T cell repertoires in COVID-19 (TCRdb year 2020). Some background on the complete study: Samples covering the acute and convalescent phases of COVID-19 were provided by collaborators in the United States, Italy and Spain. The repertoires were made available in a free public database intended to serve as a resource for research on the immune response to SARS-CoV-2. Subjects who had been exposed to COVID-19, were actively infected with it, or had recovered from it provided the deeply sampled blood TCRbeta repertoires that made up the dataset. Nearly every sample came with metadata listing a de-identified subject ID, COVID-19 status, age in years and sex. The material from the prospective study consisted of cDNA or gDNA derived from T cells, B-cell-depleted T cells, or PBMCs. The samples were drawn from the first 160 participants of the ongoing ImmuneRACE study and from 950 to 1,500 subjects provided by 6 global collaborators. Where available, HLA class I and class II types were taken from metadata supplied by the sample provider and were not determined by assay-based typing.

On the study overall, not on this receptor specifically: Clinical and demographic metadata were provided uncurated, with the amount varying by source and participant.

Whole blood was collected in K2EDTA tubes by collaborating institutions according to the institutions' own protocols. For TCRbeta analysis, collaborators shipped samples as frozen whole blood, isolated PBMCs, or DNA extracted from either of those sample types. Turning to this clone: The antigen it binds to is not known. Base quality data are lacking; no much larger clone is found one base away.

For this chain, trimming is 1 base at the V end and 6 bases at the J end, and the number of junction bases without a gene match is 5. The germline V gene encodes CDR1 SGHTA and CDR2 FQGNSA. Measured from the cysteine to the phenylalanine, the CDR3 is 15 residues long. CDR3 DNA is the only sequence kept; it has 45 bases, read in frame from the first base. TCRbeta CDR3 regions were amplified from genomic DNA using the immunoSEQ Assay, a bias-controlled multiplex PCR. The study's processing was this. The number of nucleated cells in each sample was estimated by amplification of reference gene primers within the assay. Sequence reads were collapsed and filtered to measure the absolute abundance of every unique TCRbeta CDR3 rearrangement. For each sample, productive Simpson clonality was calculated as the square root of Simpson's diversity index across productive rearrangements. This immuneACCESS table, as held by TCRdb, lists in-frame sequences with V and J called but not all clones. Of the missing ones, under half trace to an unresolved V gene in checked studies; the others have no known cause. V, J and clone size are taken as reported in that table, and D and trimming were inferred from the DNA itself. The sample yields some 140,000 clones; about three quarters were counted once. The ten largest clones represent 10% to 15% of the sample.

The TCR comes from a man aged 80 or over with acute or convalescent COVID-19. The V and J genes are TRBV7-2 and TRBJ2-3, and TRBD2 matches 9 of the central bases. Material: peripheral blood. DNA sequence: TGTGCCAGCAGCTTAGTGCGGGGGGGCGGGGATACGCAGTATTTT. Its translation is CASSLVRGGGDTQYF.